Listed here are 3 T cell receptor beta chains from one sample, sequenced in a study of blood T cell repertoires in COVID-19. The method was immunoSEQ multiplex PCR; TCRdb's version includes in-frame clones alone and lacks a portion of them. The data show about 82,000 clones, around 82% seen once. Input material: peripheral blood. These receptors all stem from a man between 60 and 70 years old with COVID-19, enrolled during active disease.

The genes are TRBV11-3 and TRBJ2-2; 9 bases line up with TRBD2. This CDR3 is built from 16 residues. CDR1 and CDR2 (germline): SGHNT, YENEEA. J gave up 5 bases and V 3 bases, and 7 bases lay outside the gene matches. CDR3 region: CASSLGGRVVTGELFF. CDR3 bases: TGTGCCAGCAGCTTGGGCGGGAGGGTGGTTACCGGGGAGCTGTTTTTT.

This clone has only a few counts. This chain connects TRBV19 to TRBJ1-1; tentatively, D is TRBD1 (5 bases). V lost 5 bases to trimming and J lost 4 bases, with 14 bases between them. Germline V gene lookup returns CDR1 LNHDA and CDR2 SQIVND (reference sequence). CDR3 length equals 14 residues. DNA for the CDR3: TGTGCCAGTAGTCGGGGCCGCGGGAGCACTGAAGCTTTCTTT. This codes for CASSRGRGSTEAFF. The full variable domain, with the rest looked up from reference TRBV19 and TRBJ1-1, is DGGITQSPKYLFRKEGQNVTLSCEQNLNHDAMYWYRQDPGQGLRLIYYSQIVNDFQKGDIAEGYSVSREKKESFPLTVTSAQKNPTAFYLCASSRGRGSTEAFFGQGTRLTVV.

The CDR3 DNA is TGTGCCAGTAGTCCCCCCGACAGGGGAGGGGACAATCAGCCCCAGCATTTT. This translates into CASSPPDRGGDNQPQHF. The rearrangement uses TRBV19 and TRBJ1-5; 8 bases map to TRBD1. CDR1 and CDR2 from the germline V gene are LNHDA and SQIVND (reference sequence). With 5 bases clipped from V and 3 bases from J, the junction kept 12 bases outside the gene matches. This CDR3 region has 17 residues.